The entry that follows covers one T cell receptor beta chain sequence. What it binds is not known. Single viable CD3+CD4+CD8-CD45RO+ cells were sorted as the memory CD4+ T cells. CMV serostatus came from serum IgG against pp150, pp28, p38, p52. The trim removed 6 bases at V and 4 bases at J, leaving 9 bases unmatched. Germline V lookup: CDR1 MDHEN, CDR2 SYDVKM. The CDR3 contains 16 residues. This sample is part of a study of memory CD4+ T cells and cytomegalovirus serostatus. Study results and caveats: About two fifths of the roughly 150 known CMV-associated TCRbeta sequences appeared in CD4+ memory. Suggested: most of the CMV-linked TCR signature lies in CD4+ memory cells.

Per the authors' pipeline: Out-of-frame sequences were removed, leaving about 2,300,000 distinct TCRbeta sequences. Sequencing was performed with immunoSEQ multiplex PCR; in TCRdb, only in-frame clones are kept and a portion is missing. V and J calls and clone size are those listed in that table; D and trimming were worked out from the DNA. The sample carries tens of thousands of clones, roughly 78% recorded once. The chain recombines TRBV28 with TRBJ2-6; 7 bases are a match to TRBD1. The sequencing sample was made of memory CD4+ T cells from blood. The sequence was obtained from an adult in good health and CMV-seronegative. CDR3 sequence: CASSPETGSGANVLTF. For the CDR3, the DNA is TGTGCCAGCAGCCCTGAGACAGGGAGCGGGGCCAACGTCCTGACTTTC. Supplemented by reference TRBV28 and TRBJ2-6, the full variable domain reads DVKVTQSSRYLVKRTGEKVFLECVQDMDHENMFWYRQDPGLGLRLIYFSYDVKMKEKGDIPEGYSVSREKKERFSLILESASTNQTSMYLCASSPETGSGANVLTFGAGSRLTVL.